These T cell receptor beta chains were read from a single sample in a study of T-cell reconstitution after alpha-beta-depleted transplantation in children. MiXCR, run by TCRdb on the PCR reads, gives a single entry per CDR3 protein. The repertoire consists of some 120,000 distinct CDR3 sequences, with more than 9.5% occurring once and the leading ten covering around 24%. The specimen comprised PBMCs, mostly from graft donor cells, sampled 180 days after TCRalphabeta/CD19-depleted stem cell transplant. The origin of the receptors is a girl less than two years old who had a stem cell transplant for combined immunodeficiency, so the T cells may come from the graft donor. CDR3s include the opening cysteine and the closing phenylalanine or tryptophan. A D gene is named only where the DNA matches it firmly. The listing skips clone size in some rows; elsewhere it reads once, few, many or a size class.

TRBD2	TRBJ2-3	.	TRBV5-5	CARVAGWGTDTQYF	TGTGCCAGGGTAGCGGGGTGGGGCACAGATACGCAGTATTTT
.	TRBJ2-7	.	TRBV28	CASTPWVGGEQYF	TGTGCCAGCACCCCCTGGGTGGGTGGGGAGCAGTACTTC
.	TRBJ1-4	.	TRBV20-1	CSAREEKLFF	TGCAGTGCTAGAGAAGAAAAACTGTTTTTT
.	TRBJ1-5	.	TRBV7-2	CASSLRVTGSNQPQHF	TGTGCCAGCAGCTTAAGGGTCACAGGGTCCAATCAGCCCCAGCATTTT
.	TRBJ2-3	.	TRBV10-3	CAISESSSRGAQYF	TGTGCCATCAGTGAGTCGTCAAGTCGGGGTGCGCAGTATTTT
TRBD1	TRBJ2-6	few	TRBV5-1	CASTRTGLGSGANVLTF	TGCGCCAGCACTCGGACAGGGCTTGGCTCTGGGGCCAACGTCCTGACTTTC
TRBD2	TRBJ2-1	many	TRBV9	CASSVGRTSPYNEQFF	TGTGCCAGCAGCGTAGGAAGGACTAGTCCCTACAATGAGCAGTTCTTC
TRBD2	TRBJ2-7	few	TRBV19	CASSPAGGPLSSYEQYF	TGTGCCAGTAGTCCGGCGGGAGGGCCCCTTAGCTCCTACGAGCAGTACTTC
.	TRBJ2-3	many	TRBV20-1	CSASRDSGVDTQYF	TGCAGTGCTAGTAGGGACTCCGGAGTGGATACGCAGTATTTT
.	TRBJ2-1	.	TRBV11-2	CASSLVGGRLSEQFF	TGTGCCAGCAGCTTAGTTGGGGGACGACTTTCCGAGCAGTTCTTC
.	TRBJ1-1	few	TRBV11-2	CASSPGPGTEAFF	TGTGCCAGCAGCCCGGGACCCGGTACTGAAGCTTTCTTT
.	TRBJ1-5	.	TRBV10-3	CAITQSYSNQPQHF	TGTGCCATCACACAGAGCTATAGCAATCAGCCCCAGCATTTT
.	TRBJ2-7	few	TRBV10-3	CAIKNRQVSYEQYF	TGTGCCATCAAGAACAGACAAGTCTCCTACGAGCAGTACTTC
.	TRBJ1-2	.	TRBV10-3	CATRGGDYGYTF	TGTGCCACTAGAGGAGGGGACTATGGCTACACCTTC
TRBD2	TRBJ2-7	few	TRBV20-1	CSAGRGGSHYEQYF	TGCAGTGCCGGGAGGGGGGGGTCCCACTACGAGCAGTACTTC
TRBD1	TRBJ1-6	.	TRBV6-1	CASSKGTAYDSPLHF	TGTGCCAGCAGTAAAGGGACAGCTTATGATTCACCCCTCCACTTT
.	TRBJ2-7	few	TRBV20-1	CSARAPGYGNEQYF	TGCAGTGCTAGAGCTCCTGGATACGGTAACGAGCAGTACTTC
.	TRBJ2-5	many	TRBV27	CASSSTRQLETQYF	TGTGCCAGCAGTTCCACCAGACAGTTAGAGACCCAGTACTTC
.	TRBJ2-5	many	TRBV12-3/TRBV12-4	CASMQGNQETQYF	TGTGCCAGCATGCAGGGGAACCAAGAGACCCAGTACTTC
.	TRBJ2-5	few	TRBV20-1	CSAREAVRQETQYF	TGCAGTGCTAGAGAAGCGGTCCGCCAAGAGACCCAGTACTTC
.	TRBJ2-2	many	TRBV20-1	CSARHRDTSTGELFF	TGCAGTGCTCGCCACCGGGACACCTCCACCGGGGAGCTGTTTTTT
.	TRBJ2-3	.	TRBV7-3	CASSPRYTDTQYF	TGTGCCAGCAGCCCACGCTACACAGATACGCAGTATTTT
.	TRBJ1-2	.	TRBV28	CASNRPPENYGYTF	TGTGCCAGCAACCGACCCCCTGAGAACTATGGCTACACCTTC
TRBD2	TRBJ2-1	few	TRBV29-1	CSVRGLVYNEQFF	TGCAGCGTTAGGGGACTAGTTTACAATGAGCAGTTCTTC
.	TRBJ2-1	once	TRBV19	CASSIPAYEQFF	TGTGCCAGTAGTATTCCAGCATATGAGCAGTTCTTC
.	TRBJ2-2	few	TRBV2	CASSPQGHRELFF	TGTGCCAGCAGTCCCCAGGGGCACCGGGAGCTGTTTTTT
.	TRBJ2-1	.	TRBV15	CATSRDPGPFNDQFF	TGTGCCACCAGCAGAGACCCGGGGCCCTTCAATGACCAGTTCTTC
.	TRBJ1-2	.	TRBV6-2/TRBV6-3	CASSTGTGYTF	TGTGCCAGCAGTACCGGGACCGGCTACACCTTC
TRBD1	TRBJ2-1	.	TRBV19	CASTLQGHLAYNEQFF	TGTGCCAGTACCCTACAGGGGCACCTTGCTTACAATGAGCAGTTCTTC
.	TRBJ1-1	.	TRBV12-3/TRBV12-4	CASSRDRPPEAFF	TGTGCCAGCTCCCGCGACAGACCTCCTGAAGCTTTCTTT
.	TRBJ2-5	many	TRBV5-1	CASSLAWTQETQYF	TGCGCCAGCAGCTTGGCGTGGACTCAAGAGACCCAGTACTTC
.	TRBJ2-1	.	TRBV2	CASRLGTEQFF	TGTGCCAGCAGGTTAGGGACGGAGCAGTTCTTC
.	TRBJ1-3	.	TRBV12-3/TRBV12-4	CASKAFARNTIYF	TGTGCCAGCAAGGCTTTTGCGAGAAACACCATATATTTT
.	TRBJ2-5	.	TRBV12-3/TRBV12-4	CASTPRTGVETQYF	TGTGCCAGCACCCCTCGGACGGGGGTGGAGACCCAGTACTTC
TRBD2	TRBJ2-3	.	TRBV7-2	CASSPSSGSGRSAQYF	TGTGCCAGCAGCCCCTCTTCCGGTAGCGGGAGGAGTGCGCAGTATTTT
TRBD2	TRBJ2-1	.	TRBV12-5	CASGLVVHPSGNNEQFF	TGTGCTAGTGGTTTGGTCGTTCATCCTAGCGGAAACAATGAGCAGTTCTTC
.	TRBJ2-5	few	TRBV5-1	CASSAIGGQETQYF	TGCGCCAGCAGCGCAATCGGCGGTCAAGAGACCCAGTACTTC
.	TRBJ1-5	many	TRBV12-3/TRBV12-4	CASSSSRGQGSNQPQHF	TGTGCCAGCAGTTCCTCCCGGGGCCAGGGAAGCAATCAGCCCCAGCATTTT
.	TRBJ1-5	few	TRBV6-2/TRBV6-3	CASSYSKATDSNQPQHF	TGTGCCAGCAGTTACTCGAAAGCCACCGATAGCAATCAGCCCCAGCATTTT
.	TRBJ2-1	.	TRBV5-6	CASSLDYNEQFF	TGTGCCAGCAGCTTGGACTACAATGAGCAGTTCTTC
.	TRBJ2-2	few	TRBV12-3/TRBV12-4	CASSTISMAGELFF	TGTGCCAGCAGTACCATATCTATGGCCGGGGAGCTGTTTTTT
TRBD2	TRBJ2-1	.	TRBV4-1	CASSQVLAGRNEQFF	TGCGCCAGCAGCCAAGTCCTAGCGGGAAGGAATGAGCAGTTCTTC
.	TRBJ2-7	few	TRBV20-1	CSARDGFGGALSSYEQYF	TGCAGTGCTAGAGATGGATTTGGGGGGGCCCTGAGCTCCTACGAGCAGTACTTC
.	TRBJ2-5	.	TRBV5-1	CASSLPAPQETQYF	TGCGCCAGCAGCTTGCCGGCGCCCCAAGAGACCCAGTACTTC